This T cell receptor beta chain was obtained from a study of CD8+ T cells in alopecia areata. Indicated treatment: oral pan-JAK inhibitor, 5-10 mg twice daily. The sequencing template was cDNA reverse transcribed from extracted RNA. Sequenced by immunoSEQ multiplex PCR; TCRdb stores in-frame clones only, minus some. The table shows about 110,000 clones, with roughly three fifths occurring only once. The CDR3 spans 14 residues. Germline CDR1 and CDR2: MNHEY and SMNVEV (reference sequence). V lost 6 bases to trimming and J lost 3 bases, with 15 bases between them. V gene TRBV27 combines with J gene TRBJ2-7, with D possibly matching TRBD1 (6 bases). The receptor comes from a human donor with alopecia areata. The sample in question was CD8+ T cells sorted from blood, obtained at week 24, from a patient treated with tofacitinib. The CDR3 DNA follows: TGTGCCAGCAGCGAGGACAGTGAGGTCTACGAGCAGTACTTC. Its translation: CASSEDSEVYEQYF.